The source of this TCR beta chain is a study of blood T cell repertoires in COVID-19. The ends were cut back, 1 base at V and 3 bases at J, with 9 bases in the middle. This CDR3 region has 15 residues. CDR1 is SNHLY, CDR2 FYNNEI, per germline. Profiled with immunoSEQ multiplex PCR; TCRdb holds only in-frame clones, not every one. The data show approximately 250,000 clones, 86% seen once. This chain uses TRBV2 with TRBJ1-4, with D possibly matching TRBD1 (5 bases). This clonotype was sampled from an elderly woman with COVID-19, enrolled during active disease. The sample consisted of peripheral blood. The CDR3 sequence is CASSEGGGANEKLFF. CDR3 DNA: TGTGCCAGCAGTGAAGGGGGGGGAGCTAATGAAAAACTGTTTTTT.